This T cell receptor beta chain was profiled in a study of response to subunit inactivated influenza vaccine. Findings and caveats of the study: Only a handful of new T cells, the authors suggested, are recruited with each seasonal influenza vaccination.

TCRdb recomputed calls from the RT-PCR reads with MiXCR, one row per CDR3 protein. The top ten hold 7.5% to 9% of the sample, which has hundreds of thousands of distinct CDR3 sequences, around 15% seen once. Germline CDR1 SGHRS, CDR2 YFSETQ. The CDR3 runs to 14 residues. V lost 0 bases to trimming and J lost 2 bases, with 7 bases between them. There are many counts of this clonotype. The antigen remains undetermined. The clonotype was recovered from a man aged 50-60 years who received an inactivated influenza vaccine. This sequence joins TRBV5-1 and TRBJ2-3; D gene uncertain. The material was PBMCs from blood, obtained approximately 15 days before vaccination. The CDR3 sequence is CASSLVTTTDTQYF. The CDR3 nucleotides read TGCGCCAGCAGCTTGGTAACCACCACAGATACGCAGTATTTT.